What follows is one TCR beta chain and its context. What it binds is unknown. This sample was taken from a study of follicular helper T cells after annual influenza vaccination. TCRB was sequenced at Survey level resolution. Sequenced by immunoSEQ multiplex PCR; TCRdb stores in-frame clones only, minus some. The repertoire holds fewer than 11,000 clones, with roughly 80% as singletons. This CDR3 contains 12 residues. Germline CDR1 reads SGHTA; CDR2 reads FQGNSA. Trimming removed 3 bases from V and 11 bases from J; junction bases left unmatched: 5. General study results and limits: Yearly vaccinations repeatedly recalled conserved clonotypes in ICOS+CD38+ cTfh. Day 7 ICOS+CD38+ clones later appeared mostly in ICOS-CD38- cTfh.

Documented time point: 2015-2016 season, pre-vaccination. The TCR was taken from an adult who received the influenza vaccine. The genes are TRBV7-2 and TRBJ1-1; 8 bases match TRBD1. Sequenced material: CXCR5+ CD38- circulating T follicular helper cells from blood, taken on the day of influenza vaccination. Stated subset: circulating Tfh, non-naive CD4+CXCR5+PD-1+ (ICOS+CD38+ or ICOS-CD38-). The CDR3 bases are TGTGCCAGCAGCTTGAACAGGGGGACGGCTTTCTTT. Translated: CASSLNRGTAFF.